This entry lists 4 T cell receptor beta chains sequenced from one sample in a study of T cell responses to AZD1222 COVID-19 vaccine. Libraries were prepared by immunoSEQ multiplex PCR; TCRdb keeps only in-frame clonotypes and omits some of them. The data hold over 95,000 clones, with about 89% observed a single time. This specimen consisted of peripheral blood, obtained 28 days after the second AZD1222 dose. The origin of the receptors is an adult who received the AZD1222 COVID-19 vaccine.

V usage is TRBV14 and J usage is TRBJ1-5; perhaps TRBD1 as D (5 bases). The CDR3 has 15 amino acids. V was pared by 1 base and J by 7 bases, with 14 bases between. Germline V gene sequence: CDR1 SGHDN, CDR2 FVKESK. The CDR3 sequence: CASSQGRGSGQPQHF. DNA of the CDR3: TGTGCCAGCAGCCAAGGGAGGGGAAGCGGCCAGCCCCAGCATTTT.

CDR3: CASSSLAGGPNEQYF. CDR3 bases: TGTGCCAGCAGTTCCCTAGCGGGAGGGCCCAACGAGCAGTACTTC. The chain uses TRBV6-5 and TRBJ2-7, with TRBD2 matching over 12 bases. The length of the CDR3 is 15 residues. V gave up 4 bases and J gave up 5 bases; unmatched junction bases: 6. Germline assignment: CDR1 MNHEY and CDR2 SVGAGI.

The chain couples TRBV7-9 to TRBJ1-2; D perhaps matches TRBD1 (5 bases). The CDR3 sequence is 13 residues long. Germline CDR1 reads SEHNR; CDR2 reads FQNEAQ (reference sequence). The V gene lost 3 bases and the J gene lost 4 bases, with 9 bases spanning the gap. The CDR3 spells CASSLGGLYGYTF. For the CDR3, the DNA is TGTGCCAGCAGCTTGGGGGGTCTCTATGGCTACACCTTC.

This clone occurred once. This chain joins TRBV10-3 and TRBJ2-1; TRBD1 might be the D (6 bases). V lost 3 bases, J lost 7 bases, and 16 bases lay in between. CDR3 length: 15 residues. CDR1 is ENHRY and CDR2 is SYGVKD in the germline V gene. The CDR3 sequence is CAISEVTGMGNEQFF. The CDR3 DNA reads as TGTGCCATCAGTGAAGTAACAGGGATGGGAAATGAGCAGTTCTTC.